This note documents a single TCR beta chain sequence. The sample comes from a study of blood T cell repertoires in COVID-19. The CDR3 length is 17 residues. The V gene's germline CDR1 is SGHVS and CDR2 FQNEAQ. Losses at the gene ends were 5 bases for V and 1 base for J; bases not matched to a gene: 14. Sequencing was performed with immunoSEQ multiplex PCR; in TCRdb, only in-frame clones are kept and a portion is missing. The top ten hold 7.5% to 9.5% of the sample, which has approximately 54,000 clones, just over 90% seen once. The rearrangement uses TRBV7-8 and TRBJ2-7; 7 nucleotides agree with TRBD2. The source is a woman aged 40 to 55 with active COVID-19. The sequencing input was peripheral blood. This chain's CDR3 is CASSPHPQRGRSYEQYF. The CDR3 region has the DNA TGTGCCAGCAGCCCCCACCCCCAGCGCGGGAGATCCTACGAGCAGTACTTC.